These T cell receptor beta chains were read from a single sample in a study of T cell changes during pregnancy in multiple sclerosis. Profiling relied on immunoSEQ multiplex PCR, and the TCRdb table lists in-frame clones only, not all of them. Found here are around 73,000 clones, approximately 92% of them singletons; the top ten hold 2.8%. Sequencing used peripheral blood, obtained in the third trimester of pregnancy. The receptors were sampled from a female donor in good health, enrolled as a control in a pregnancy study. CDR3s include the opening cysteine and the closing phenylalanine or tryptophan. D genes are given only for firm matches. For some rows the clone size is stated as once, few or many, or as a class when expanded; others skip it.

>TRBV4-1|once|TRBD1|TRBJ1-1
TGCGCCAGCAGCCAAGTGGGACAGGGAACGACTGAAGCTTTCTTT
CASSQVGQGTTEAFF
>TRBV7-8|-|TRBD1|TRBJ2-7
TGTGCCAGCAGCTCAGAATCCGGGACAGTCTACGAGCAGTACTTC
CASSSESGTVYEQYF
>TRBV15|-|-|TRBJ1-1
TGTGCCACCAGCAGTATTATGAACACTGAAGCTTTCTTT
CATSSIMNTEAFF
>TRBV5-1|-|TRBD1|TRBJ2-1
TGCGCCAGCAGCTTGGGACAGGGGTACAATGAGCAGTTCTTC
CASSLGQGYNEQFF
>TRBV6-4|-|TRBD2|TRBJ2-1
TGTGCCAGCAGTGACCTTAGCGGGGGGGCAAGGGAACAGTTCTTC
CASSDLSGGAREQFF
>TRBV7-7|-|TRBD1|TRBJ1-2
TGTGCTAGCACCACGGACAGGGCCACCTTC
CASTTDRATF
>TRBV4-2|-|-|TRBJ2-1
TGTGCCAGCAGCCAAGTAGCCAATAGCGGACTGTCTAATATGGAGCAGTTCTTC
CASSQVANSGLSNMEQFF
>TRBV5-6|-|-|TRBJ2-2
TGTGCCAGCAGCTTAAACAGGGCGAGGCGGGAGCTGTTTTTT
CASSLNRARRELFF
>TRBV4-2|large|-|TRBJ2-1
TGTGCCAGCAGCCAGTCGGACAATGAGCAGTTCTTC
CASSQSDNEQFF
>TRBV19|-|TRBD1|TRBJ1-5
TGTGCCAGTAGGGCACCGACAGGGAGGTACCAGCCCCAGCATTTT
CASRAPTGRYQPQHF
>TRBV4-3|-|-|TRBJ2-6
TGCGCCAGCAGCCAAGATGGGCTCTCTGGGGCCAACGTCCTGACTTTC
CASSQDGLSGANVLTF
>TRBV7-9|-|-|TRBJ2-5
TGTGCCAGCAGCCAACTGAGCGGACCCACCTTCCAAGAGACCCAGTACTTC
CASSQLSGPTFQETQYF
>TRBV2|-|-|TRBJ2-3
TGTGCCAGCCGACCTGGAGGCACAGATACGCAGTATTTT
CASRPGGTDTQYF
>TRBV18|-|-|TRBJ2-6
TGTGCCAGCTCACCACCCGGCTCCCGGTCGGGGTCTGGGGCCAACGTCCTGACTTTC
CASSPPGSRSGSGANVLTF
>TRBV27|once|TRBD2|TRBJ2-7
TGTGCCAGCAGTTTATCTGTTAGCGGGGAAAACTACGAGCAGTACTTC
CASSLSVSGENYEQYF
>TRBV28|-|-|TRBJ2-7
TGTGCCAGCAGTTTCCTTAGCTCCTACGAGCAGTACTTC
CASSFLSSYEQYF
>TRBV4-1|-|TRBD1|TRBJ2-7
TGCGCCAGCAGCCAAGTTTCGGGACAGGGGGCGGAGCAGTACTTC
CASSQVSGQGAEQYF